This T cell receptor beta chain came from a study of early T cells in non-severe SARS-CoV-2 infection. In the study overall: Sequenced material consisted of bulk RNA (from unsorted whole blood), and chains were unpaired.

Germline V gene lookup returns CDR1 SGHRS and CDR2 YFSETQ. This CDR3 is 14 amino acids long. V was cut by 1 base and J by 2 bases, with 10 bases left in between. Study-level findings and limits: Reliance on VDJdb matching favored anti-spike CD8 responses; private and CD4 specificities were missed.

Many counts were recorded for this clonotype. What it binds is unknown. cDNA molecules, individually, were tagged with unique molecular identifiers. TCRdb reanalysed the 5' RACE reads using MiXCR and keeps one entry per CDR3 protein. Among 55,000 to 75,000 distinct CDR3 sequences, roughly an eighth were seen once, and the ten largest hold around 1.3%. The sample was whole blood. The genes are TRBV5-1 and TRBJ2-7; weak D call: TRBD1 (5 bases). This clonotype was sampled from an adult who was a healthcare worker with PCR-confirmed SARS-CoV-2 infection or an uninfected control (not recorded which). CDR3 sequence reads: CASSLSAGTYEQYF. DNA for the CDR3: TGCGCCAGCAGCTTGTCGGCAGGGACCTACGAGCAGTACTTC.